The clone carrying this T cell receptor beta chain was detected a few times. Its matching antigen is unknown. The naive gate required viable CD3+CD4+ or CD3+CD8+ cells with CCR7+CD45RA+CD45RO-CD95-CD27+CD28+ phenotype. This related bone marrow graft donor gave peripheral blood on the day of marrow donation. Sequencing used immunoSEQ multiplex PCR; TCRdb keeps in-frame clones, though not all of them. The sample contains 25,000 to 35,000 clones, around nine tenths of which appear only once. Per germline, CDR1 MNHNS and CDR2 SASEGT. CDR3 length: 12 amino acids. Trimming shortened V by 8 bases and J by 5 bases, and 12 bases separated the two germline ends. The record originates from a study of T cells after posttransplantation cyclophosphamide. Notes on the study in general: Tissue-infiltrating T cells from skin or gut overlapped little with blood T cells.

This rearrangement joins TRBV6-1 to TRBJ1-1, with D possibly being TRBD1 (5 bases). The sequence was obtained from a woman aged 55-70 years in good health, CMV-negative, and a related stem cell transplant donor. Input material: naive CD4+ T cells sorted from PBMCs. CDR3 bases: TGTGCCAGCGTGGGGGGGGGTACTGAAGCTTTCTTT. Translation: CASVGGGTEAFF.